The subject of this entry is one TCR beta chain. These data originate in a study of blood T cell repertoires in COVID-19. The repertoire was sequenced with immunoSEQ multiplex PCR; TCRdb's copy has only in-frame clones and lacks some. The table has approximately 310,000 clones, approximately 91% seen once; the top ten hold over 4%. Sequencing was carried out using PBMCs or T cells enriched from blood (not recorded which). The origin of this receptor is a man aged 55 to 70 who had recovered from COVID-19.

Here the CDR3 reads CASSKDPDRNTGELFF. CDR3 DNA: TGTGCCAGCAGCAAAGACCCCGACAGGAACACCGGGGAGCTGTTTTTT. This chain links TRBV21-1 with TRBJ2-2; the tabulated D call, TRBD1, remains unverified against the DNA. TRBV21-1 is a pseudogene segment. The CDR3 runs to 16 residues.